Reported below is one T cell receptor (beta chain). The sample belongs to a study of T cell clones after liver transplantation. This table comes from immunoSEQ multiplex PCR, and its TCRdb copy is limited to in-frame clones, with some not included. The sample includes some 11,000 clones, around 71% seen only once; the top ten take about 22%. There are 15 residues in the CDR3. V lost 5 bases to trimming and J lost 8 bases; unmatched junction nucleotides: 10. Germline lookup yields CDR1 PRHDT and CDR2 FYEKMQ (reference sequence). The genes are TRBV13 and TRBJ1-1, with TRBD1 matching 11 bases. This clonotype originated in a human patient who received a liver transplant. Some T cells may have originated in the graft donor. This specimen was CD4+ T cells from blood, taken about 2.5 years after liver transplant. The CDR3 sequence is CASSQRPGQGGEAFF. CDR3 in DNA: TGTGCCAGCAGCCAGCGACCGGGACAGGGGGGCGAAGCTTTCTTT.